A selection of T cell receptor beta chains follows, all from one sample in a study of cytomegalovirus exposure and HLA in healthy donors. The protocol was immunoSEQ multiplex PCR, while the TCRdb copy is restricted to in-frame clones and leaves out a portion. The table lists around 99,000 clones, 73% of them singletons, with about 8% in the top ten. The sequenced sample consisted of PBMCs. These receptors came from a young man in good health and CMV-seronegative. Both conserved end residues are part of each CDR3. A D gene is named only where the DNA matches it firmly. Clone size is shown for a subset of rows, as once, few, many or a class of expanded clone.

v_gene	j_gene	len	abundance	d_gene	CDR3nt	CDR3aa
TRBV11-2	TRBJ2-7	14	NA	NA	TGTGCCAGCACCCGTACCCCCCAAACTTACGAGCAGTACTTC	CASTRTPQTYEQYF
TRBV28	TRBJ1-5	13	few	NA	TGTGCCAGCAGTTTCCAGGACAATCAGCCCCAGCATTTT	CASSFQDNQPQHF
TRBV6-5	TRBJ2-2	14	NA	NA	TGTGCCAGCAGACTACAGGGGAACACCGGGGAGCTGTTTTTT	CASRLQGNTGELFF
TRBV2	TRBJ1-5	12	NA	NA	TGTGCCAGCAACAACAACAATCAGCCCCAGCATTTT	CASNNNNQPQHF
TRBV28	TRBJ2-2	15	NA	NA	TGTGCCAGCAGTACACGGGGTTTTAACACCGGGGAGCTGTTTTTT	CASSTRGFNTGELFF
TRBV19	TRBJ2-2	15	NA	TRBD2	TGTGCCAGTAGTCTCGGGGGGGTGAACACCGGGGAGCTGTTTTTT	CASSLGGVNTGELFF
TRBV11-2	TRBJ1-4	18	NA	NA	TGTGCCAGCAGCTTCCGGCACCCGGGCACTTCGGGGATTGAAAAACTGTTTTTT	CASSFRHPGTSGIEKLFF
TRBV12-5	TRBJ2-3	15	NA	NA	TGTGCTAGTGGTTTGGAAAGACAGAGCACAGATACGCAGTATTTT	CASGLERQSTDTQYF
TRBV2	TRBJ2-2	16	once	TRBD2	TGTGCCAGCAATAGCGGGGGGACCCGAAGTACCGGGGAGCTGTTTTTT	CASNSGGTRSTGELFF
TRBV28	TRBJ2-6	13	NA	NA	TGTGCCAGCAGTTTAACCCGCCCAGCGGTCCTGACTTTC	CASSLTRPAVLTF
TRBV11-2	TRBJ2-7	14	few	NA	TGTGCCAGCAGCTTAGATACAGAAATCTACGAGCAGTACTTC	CASSLDTEIYEQYF
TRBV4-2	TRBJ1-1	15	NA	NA	TGTGCCAGCAGCCAAGATGTGGTTTTAGTTCTTGGAGCTTTCTTT	CASSQDVVLVLGAFF
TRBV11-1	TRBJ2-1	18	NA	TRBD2	TGTGCCAGCAGCTTAGGACTAGCGGGGGGGAGCTCCTACAATGAGCAGTTCTTC	CASSLGLAGGSSYNEQFF
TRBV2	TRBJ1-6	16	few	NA	TGTGCCAGCAGTACTCGGACAGCCGTCCTGGGTTCACCCCTCCACTTT	CASSTRTAVLGSPLHF
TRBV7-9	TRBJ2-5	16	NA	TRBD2	TGTGCCAGCAGCTTATATGGGACTAGCGGGAAAAAGACCCAGTACTTC	CASSLYGTSGKKTQYF
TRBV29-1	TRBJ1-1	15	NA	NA	TGCAGCGTTGAATGGGCAGGGAGGAATGGGCCTGAAGCTTTCTTT	CSVEWAGRNGPEAFF
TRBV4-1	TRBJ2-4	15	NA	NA	TGCGCCAGCAGCCAAGGCCCCGGAGATAAAAACATTCAGTACTTC	CASSQGPGDKNIQYF
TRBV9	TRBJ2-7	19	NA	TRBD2	TGTGCCAGCAGCGTGGGCAGGGACTTTAGCGGGGGAAGCTCCTACGAGCAGTACTTC	CASSVGRDFSGGSSYEQYF
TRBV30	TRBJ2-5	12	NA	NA	TGTGCCTGGAGTCGTGGAGGGGAGACCCAGTACTTC	CAWSRGGETQYF
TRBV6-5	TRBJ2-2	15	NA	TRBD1	TGTGCCAGCAGCCGCCAGGGGGCGCCAAGCGGGGAGCTGTTTTTT	CASSRQGAPSGELFF
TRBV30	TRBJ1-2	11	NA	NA	TGTGCCTGGACCCCGGGGGGTGGCTACACCTTC	CAWTPGGGYTF
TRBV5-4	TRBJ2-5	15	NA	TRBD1	TGTGCCAGCACCGAAAGGACAGGGAAAATGGAGACCCAGTACTTC	CASTERTGKMETQYF
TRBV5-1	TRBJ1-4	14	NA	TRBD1	TGCGCCAGCAGCCCGACAGGGATGAAGGAAAAACTGTTTTTT	CASSPTGMKEKLFF
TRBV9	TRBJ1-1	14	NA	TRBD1	TGTGCCAGCAGCCCTAACAGGGGAGGCACTGAAGCTTTCTTT	CASSPNRGGTEAFF
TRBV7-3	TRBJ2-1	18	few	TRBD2	TGTGCCAGCAGCCCGACATCTAGCGGGGGGGCGTCCTACAATGAGCAGTTCTTC	CASSPTSSGGASYNEQFF
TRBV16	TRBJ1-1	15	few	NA	TGTGCCAGCAGCCACCAGACAGGAATGAACACTGAAGCTTTCTTT	CASSHQTGMNTEAFF